This T cell receptor beta chain was recovered during a study of blood T cell repertoires in COVID-19. TCRdb's table, derived via immunoSEQ multiplex PCR, lists solely in-frame clones and lacks some. Of about 110,000 clones in the sample, about two thirds were seen once. In the case of this clone: Different DNA sequences within this sample yield the same CDR3.

V was cut by 1 base and J by 0 bases, with 10 bases left in between. Germline V gene lookup returns CDR1 SNHLY and CDR2 FYNNEI. The CDR3 runs 15 residues. The chain is built from TRBV2 and TRBJ2-7; unclear D gene. Sequenced material: peripheral blood. The receptor was derived from a human donor with acute or convalescent COVID-19. The donor label of this sample is uncertain. The CDR3: CASSEGRLSSYEQYF. The CDR3 bases are TGTGCCAGCAGTGAAGGCAGGTTGAGCTCCTACGAGCAGTACTTC.